This TCR beta chain was retrieved from a study of CD8 T cells in Susac syndrome. The RNA, roughly 0.5 to 1 ug, was put through reverse transcription using random hexamers. TCRdb recomputed calls from the immunoSEQ multiplex PCR reads with MiXCR, one row per CDR3 protein. This sample has approximately 160,000 distinct CDR3 sequences, with around 93% found just once. The CDR3 runs to 13 residues. Germline V CDR1 and CDR2: ENHRY, SYGVKD. V was shortened by 3 bases and J by 0 bases, with 5 bases between the two germline ends. This chain uses TRBV10-3 with TRBJ1-2; no reliable D call. Material for sequencing was CD4+ T cells from PBMCs. The source is a human donor in good health. The chain's CDR3 is CAISESPNYGYTF. In DNA, the CDR3 is TGTGCCATCAGTGAAAGTCCTAACTATGGCTACACCTTC.